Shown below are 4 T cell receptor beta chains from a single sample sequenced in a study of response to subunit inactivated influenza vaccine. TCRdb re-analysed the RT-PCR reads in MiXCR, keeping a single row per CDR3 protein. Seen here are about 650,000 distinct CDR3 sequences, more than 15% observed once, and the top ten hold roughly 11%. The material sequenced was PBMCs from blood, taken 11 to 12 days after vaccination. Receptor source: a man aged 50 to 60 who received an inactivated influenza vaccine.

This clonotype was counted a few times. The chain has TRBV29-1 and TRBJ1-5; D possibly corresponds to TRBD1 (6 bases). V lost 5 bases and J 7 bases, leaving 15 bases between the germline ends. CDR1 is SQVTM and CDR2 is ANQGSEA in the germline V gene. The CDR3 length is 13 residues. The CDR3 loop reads CSVWGGGTQPQHF. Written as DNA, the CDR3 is TGCAGCGTTTGGGGCGGGGGCACCCAGCCCCAGCATTTT.

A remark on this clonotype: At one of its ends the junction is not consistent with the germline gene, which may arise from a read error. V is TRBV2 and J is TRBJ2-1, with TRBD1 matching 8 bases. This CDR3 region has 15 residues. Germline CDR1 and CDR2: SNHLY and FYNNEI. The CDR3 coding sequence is TGTGGCAGCAGTGAAGAAGACAGGGGATTGATGTGGCAGTTCTTC. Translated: CGSSEEDRGLMWQFF.

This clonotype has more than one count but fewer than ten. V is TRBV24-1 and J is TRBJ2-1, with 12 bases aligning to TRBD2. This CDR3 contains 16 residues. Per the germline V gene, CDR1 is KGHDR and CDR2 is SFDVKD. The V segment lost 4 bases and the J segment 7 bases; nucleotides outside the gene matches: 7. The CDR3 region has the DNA TGTGCCACCAGTGACCCCGGACTAGCGGGGAGAAATGAGCAGTTCTTC. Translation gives CATSDPGLAGRNEQFF.

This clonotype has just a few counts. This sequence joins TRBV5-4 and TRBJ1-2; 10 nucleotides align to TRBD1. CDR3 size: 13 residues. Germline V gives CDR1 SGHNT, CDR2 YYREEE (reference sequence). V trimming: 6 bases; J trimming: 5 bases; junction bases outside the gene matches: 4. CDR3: CASTGTGVYGYTF. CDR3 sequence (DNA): TGTGCCAGCACCGGGACAGGGGTTTATGGCTACACCTTC.